This T cell receptor (beta chain) was obtained from a study of cytomegalovirus exposure and HLA in healthy donors. Study overall: Previous work identified roughly 120 million unique TCR beta sequences from about 179 million T cells. General study results and limits: In a later analysis, donors in an Asian-associated ancestry cluster reportedly had fewer N-insertions in productive TCRs than the cohort mean. Sequencing likely produced, as an artifact, a cluster of highly shared sequence variants.

The PCR had 60 Vbeta and 13 Jbeta primers. Here immunoSEQ multiplex PCR was the method, and the copy in TCRdb shows in-frame clones only, minus some. The sample lists 150,000 to 200,000 clones, 65% to 80% occurring once. On this clone: Its antigen is as yet unknown. The same CDR3 also results from other DNA sequences found in this sample.

The material sequenced was PBMCs. This clonotype originated in a woman between 25 and 40 years old in good health and CMV-seropositive.

This CDR3 is CASSSLLQGYEQFF. CDR3 bases: TGTGCCAGCAGTTCACTGCTACAGGGCTATGAGCAGTTCTTC. The rearrangement links TRBV6-6 to TRBJ2-1; TRBD1 is a possible D gene (6 bases). This CDR3 is built from 14 residues. CDR1 and CDR2 (germline): MNHNY, SVGAGI (reference sequence). The germline V and J ends were trimmed by 4 bases and 8 bases, with 15 bases remaining between them.